These 2 T cell receptor beta chains originate from one sample sequenced in a study of T cells after yellow fever vaccination. One entry per CDR3 protein, called by TCRdb with MiXCR from the 5' RACE reads. The profile shows some 320,000 distinct CDR3 sequences, roughly 4% of them singletons. Sequenced material: PBMCs, taken 5 days after the yellow fever booster vaccination. These receptors originate from a man between 18 and 29 years old who received the YFV17D yellow fever vaccine.

This clonotype was seen only a few times. The chain has TRBV6-1 and TRBJ1-2; no clear D gene. This CDR3 has 11 residues. V was shortened by 8 bases and J by 7 bases, with 11 bases between the two germline ends. The germline gives CDR1 MNHNS, CDR2 SASEGT. CDR3 protein: CASYFSGGYTF. The CDR3 nucleotides read TGTGCCAGCTATTTCTCGGGTGGCTACACCTTC.

This clonotype showed up just a few times. The chain is built from TRBV20-1 and TRBJ1-2; maybe TRBD1 (6 bases). Trimming cost V 6 bases and J 6 bases, with 17 bases left between them. Germline V gene lookup returns CDR1 DFQATT and CDR2 SNEGSKA (reference sequence). The CDR3 has 13 amino acids. In DNA, the CDR3 is TGCAGTGCCTATACAGGGAATTCGAATGGCTACACCTTC. The encoded protein is CSAYTGNSNGYTF.